This T cell receptor beta chain was profiled in a study of control samples from healthy donors and cancer patients. The data were produced by immunoSEQ multiplex PCR, yet TCRdb's version contains in-frame clones alone and is incomplete. The sample shows around 150,000 clones, roughly 95% of them seen only once. The CDR3 has 13 amino acids. Germline CDR1 SGHKS, CDR2 YYEKEE (reference sequence). Trimming took 5 bases from V and 1 from J, leaving 7 bases between them. The sequenced sample was blood. The chain has TRBV5-5 and TRBJ1-5; D gene ambiguous. The TCR was taken from a woman aged 25 to 39 in good health. As DNA, the CDR3 is TGTGCCAGCAGTCCACTGAGCAATCAGCCCCAGCATTTT. This translates into CASSPLSNQPQHF.